This TCR beta chain appears in the sequencing data of a study of response to subunit inactivated influenza vaccine. Study-wide findings and caveats: Every seasonal influenza vaccination brings in few new T cells, the authors suggested.

TCRdb reprocessed the RT-PCR reads with MiXCR, giving one entry per CDR3 protein. The table records about 530,000 distinct CDR3 sequences, 10% to 15% of them present only once. Unmatched junction bases numbered 4, after V lost 3 bases and J lost 6 bases. Germline CDR1 reads MNHEY; CDR2 reads SMNVEV (reference sequence). The CDR3 sequence is 15 residues long. This clonotype showed up many times. Its antigen is as yet unknown. The sequence derives from a man aged 50-59 years who received an inactivated influenza vaccine. Sequences were derived from PBMCs from blood, sampled roughly 47 days after vaccination. The V call is TRBV27, the J call TRBJ2-5, with 13 bases that match TRBD2. CDR3 protein: CASSLGTSGTKTQYF. CDR3 nucleotide sequence: TGTGCCAGCAGTTTGGGGACTAGCGGGACTAAGACCCAGTACTTC.